This T cell receptor (beta chain) appears in the sequencing data of a study of identical twins. TCRdb itself ran the 5' RACE reads through MiXCR, one entry per CDR3 protein. This table holds about 1.7 million distinct CDR3 sequences, less than 35% found once. Germline CDR1 is DFQATT and CDR2 is SNEGSKA (reference sequence). V was cut by 2 bases and J by 3 bases, with 5 bases left in between. This CDR3 region has 12 residues. This clonotype was obtained from a newborn girl in good health. The chain links TRBV20-1 to TRBJ2-4; no firm D call. The sample consisted of cord blood. The CDR3 protein is CSARPSKNIQYF. CDR3 sequence (DNA): TGCAGTGCTAGACCTAGCAAAAACATTCAGTACTTC.